This T cell receptor (beta chain) was sequenced during a study of post-analysis software for immune sequencing data. On this clonotype: Its specificity is unknown. A much larger clone lies a single base off, so this may be a read error.

Prepared TCR beta cDNA libraries contained unique molecular identifiers. MiXCR, run by TCRdb on the PCR reads, gives a single entry per CDR3 protein. The sample includes around 700,000 distinct CDR3 sequences, approximately 60% of them seen just once. CDR1 is ENHRY and CDR2 is SYGVKD in the germline V gene. This CDR3 has 18 amino acids. Findings of the study overall: Strong co-clustering by F measure was evident for samples that had been prepared in the same batch. For normalized Chao1 diversity, multiple sclerosis patients scored significantly lower than controls did. Patients had higher frequencies than controls of about five TRBV segments, including TRBV5-6, TRBV5-1 and TRBV20-1.

This sequence was found in a girl aged 2 to 10 with multiple sclerosis. The source material was blood. This chain connects TRBV10-3 to TRBJ2-2, with 11 bases that match TRBD2. This CDR3 reads CAISDPTVGLAVTGERFF. The CDR3 nucleotides are TGTGCCATCAGTGACCCAACGGTGGGACTAGCGGTCACCGGGGAGCGGTTTTTT.